This section outlines one T cell receptor beta chain sequence together with its context. The entry originates in a study of blood T cell repertoires in COVID-19. At the level of the study: Donors of Cohort 3 who recovered were those that had two negative PCRs, clearance, or symptom resolution. Acute and convalescent COVID-19 samples came from the United States, Italy and Spain.

Generated by immunoSEQ multiplex PCR, the TCRdb table keeps only in-frame clones and is missing some. The sample has roughly 230,000 clones, more than 75% seen once. The CDR3 length is 16 residues. Germline V gene sequence: CDR1 MNHEY, CDR2 SVGEGT. Trimming removed 5 bases from V and 3 bases from J; junction bases left unmatched: 8. The age range of participants was about 18 to 100 years, with residence in 20 to 25 US areas. The chain is built from TRBV6-2 or TRBV6-3 and TRBJ2-7; 12 bases agree with TRBD2. Sequences were obtained from PBMCs or T cells enriched from blood (not recorded which). The source of this sequence is a man aged 30 to 39 in a cohort exposed to, infected with or recovered from COVID-19 (not recorded which). CDR3 sequence: CASSQLTSGGLYEQYF. CDR3 coding DNA: TGTGCCAGCAGTCAGCTGACTAGCGGGGGCCTCTACGAGCAGTACTTC.